The 2 T cell receptor beta chains reported below all come from one sample, sequenced in a study of metastatic and nonmetastatic thyroid tumors. All patients were untreated before thyroid surgery. TCRdb reanalyzed the PCR reads via MiXCR. This table holds tens of thousands of clones, around 10% found once. The specimen sequenced was blood. The receptors were sampled from a male donor with papillary thyroid cancer or a benign thyroid nodule (not recorded which). Some clones in this sample may be carry-over from other donors' samples.

At least ten counts were recorded for this clone. This sequence joins TRBV4-1 and TRBJ1-6; 10 bases are a match to TRBD1. This CDR3 region has 16 residues. V gave up 0 bases and J gave up 9 bases; unmatched junction bases: 5. The germline CDR1 and CDR2 sequences are MGHRA and YSYEKL. The CDR3 reads CASSQETGGHGSPLHF. CDR3 in DNA: TGCGCCAGCAGCCAAGAGACAGGGGGCCACGGTTCACCCCTCCACTTT.

This clone was seen ten or more times. The V and J genes are TRBV3-1 and TRBJ1-5; D gene unclear. V dropped 2 bases and J dropped 5 bases, with 7 bases sitting between them. CDR1 is LGHDT, CDR2 YNNKEL, per germline (reference sequence). The CDR3 length is 13 residues. The DNA of the CDR3 is TGTGCCAGCAGCCAATCAGAGTATCAGCCCCAGCATTTT. Protein product: CASSQSEYQPQHF.